This section outlines one T cell receptor (beta chain) sequence together with its context. Its antigen is as yet unknown. This sample is part of a study of beta chain features in type 1 diabetes. General study results and limits: Any HLA type influence on TCRB rearrangement was left unresolved here. Individuals with type 1 diabetes displayed fewer insertions and more deletions at VDJ junctions. In patients and controls equally, PCR might favor templates that are shorter. Across all four CD4+ subsets, people with type 1 diabetes showed modestly shorter TCRB CDR3s.

Trimming took 6 bases from V and 12 from J; bases not matched to a gene: 7. The germline V gene encodes CDR1 MDHEN and CDR2 SYDVKM. CDR3 length: 11 residues. Expressed TCRB transcripts got sequenced, as all isolated RNA was reverse transcribed. TCRdb's table, derived via immunoSEQ multiplex PCR, lists solely in-frame clones and lacks some. This repertoire shows around 310,000 clones, roughly 12% found once; its top ten account for about 0.016%. This chain connects TRBV28 to TRBJ1-1; 7 nucleotides align to TRBD1. The source material was naive CD4+ T cells from blood. The TCR was taken from a woman aged 18-29 years with type 1 diabetes. The CDR3 region is CASSVDRETFF. CDR3 nucleotides: TGTGCCAGCAGCGTTGACAGGGAAACTTTCTTT.